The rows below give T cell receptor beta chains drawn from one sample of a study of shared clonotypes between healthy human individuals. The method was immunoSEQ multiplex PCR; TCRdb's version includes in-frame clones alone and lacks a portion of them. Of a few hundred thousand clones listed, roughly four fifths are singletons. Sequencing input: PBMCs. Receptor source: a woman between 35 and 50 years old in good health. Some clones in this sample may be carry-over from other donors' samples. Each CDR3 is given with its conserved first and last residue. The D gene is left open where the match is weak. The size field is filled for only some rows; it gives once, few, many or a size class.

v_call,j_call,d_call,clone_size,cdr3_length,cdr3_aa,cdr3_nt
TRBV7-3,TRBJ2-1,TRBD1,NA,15,CASSLTDRGGNEQFF,TGTGCCAGCAGCTTAACGGACAGGGGAGGCAATGAGCAGTTCTTC
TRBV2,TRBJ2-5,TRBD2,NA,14,CASMGRGAGETQYF,TGTGCCAGCATGGGGAGGGGAGCAGGAGAGACCCAGTACTTC
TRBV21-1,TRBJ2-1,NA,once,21,CASSKFLPGLAGPSSYNEQFF,TGTGCCAGCAGCAAATTCCTCCCGGGACTAGCGGGCCCCAGCTCCTACAATGAGCAGTTCTTC
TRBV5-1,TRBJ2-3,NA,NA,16,CASSLVPIPSTDTQYF,TGCGCCAGCAGCTTGGTGCCCATACCAAGCACAGATACGCAGTATTTT
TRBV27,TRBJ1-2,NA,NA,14,CASSLFPPTYGYTF,TGTGCCAGCAGTTTATTTCCCCCCACCTATGGCTACACCTTC
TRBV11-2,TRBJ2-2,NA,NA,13,CASSLSATGELFF,TGTGCCAGCAGCTTATCTGCCACCGGGGAGCTGTTTTTT
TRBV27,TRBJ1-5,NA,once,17,CASPRQARLYSNQPQHF,TGTGCCAGCCCGCGACAGGCGAGACTATATAGCAATCAGCCCCAGCATTTT
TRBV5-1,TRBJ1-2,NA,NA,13,CASSITGYYGYTF,TGCGCCAGCAGTATCACAGGGTACTATGGCTACACCTTC
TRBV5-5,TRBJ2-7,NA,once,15,CASSLTLPPSYEQYF,TGTGCCAGCAGCTTAACACTACCTCCCTCCTACGAGCAGTACTTC
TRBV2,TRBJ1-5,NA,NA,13,CASSGTGNQPQHF,TGTGCCAGCAGCGGGACGGGGAATCAGCCCCAGCATTTT
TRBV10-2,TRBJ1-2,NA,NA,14,CASSEASRSGGYTF,TGCGCCAGCAGTGAGGCGAGCAGGTCCGGCGGCTACACCTTC
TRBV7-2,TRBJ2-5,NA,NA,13,CASSFNQGETQYF,TGTGCCAGCAGCTTCAACCAGGGGGAGACCCAGTACTTC
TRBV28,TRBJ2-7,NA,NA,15,CASSLPDRVSYEQYF,TGTGCCAGCAGCCTCCCGGACAGAGTATCCTACGAGCAGTACTTC
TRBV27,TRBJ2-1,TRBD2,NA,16,CASSLSSLAGFNEQFF,TGTGCCAGCAGTTTATCGAGCCTAGCGGGATTCAATGAGCAGTTCTTC
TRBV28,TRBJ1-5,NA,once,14,CASSFLLANQPQHF,TGTGCCAGCAGTTTTTTACTGGCCAATCAGCCCCAGCATTTT
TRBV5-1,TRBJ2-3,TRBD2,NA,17,CASSLLPGLKSTDTQYF,TGCGCCAGCAGCTTACTACCGGGACTAAAAAGCACAGATACGCAGTATTTT
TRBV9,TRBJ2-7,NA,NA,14,CASSVEPISYEQYF,TGTGCCAGCAGCGTAGAGCCAATCTCCTACGAGCAGTACTTC
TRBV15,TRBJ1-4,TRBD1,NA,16,CATSRGRWAGGEKLFF,TGTGCCACCAGCAGAGGCCGTTGGGCAGGGGGAGAAAAACTGTTTTTT
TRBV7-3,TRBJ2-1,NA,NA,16,CASSPYLGEAYNEQFF,TGTGCCAGCAGCCCCTATTTGGGGGAGGCCTACAATGAGCAGTTCTTC
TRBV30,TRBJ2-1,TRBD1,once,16,CAWSPGTAYKYNEQFF,TGTGCCTGGAGTCCCGGGACAGCTTACAAGTACAATGAGCAGTTCTTC
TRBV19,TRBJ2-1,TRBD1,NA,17,CASSIRPGQSAYNEQFF,TGTGCCAGTAGTATTCGCCCGGGACAGTCAGCCTACAATGAGCAGTTCTTC
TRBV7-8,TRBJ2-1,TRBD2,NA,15,CASSLGSGTYNEQFF,TGTGCCAGCAGCTTAGGGAGCGGGACTTACAATGAGCAGTTCTTC
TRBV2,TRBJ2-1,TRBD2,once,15,CASSEGVGLAGEQFF,TGTGCCAGCAGTGAGGGGGTCGGACTAGCGGGAGAGCAGTTCTTC
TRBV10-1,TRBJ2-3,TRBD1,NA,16,CASSADRPSGTDTQYF,TGCGCCAGCAGTGCGGACAGGCCAAGCGGCACAGATACGCAGTATTTT
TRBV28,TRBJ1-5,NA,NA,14,CASSFAIRVQPQHF,TGTGCCAGCAGTTTCGCCATCCGGGTGCAGCCCCAGCATTTT
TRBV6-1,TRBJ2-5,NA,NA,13,CANSDGAQETQYF,TGTGCCAACTCGGACGGGGCTCAAGAGACCCAGTACTTC
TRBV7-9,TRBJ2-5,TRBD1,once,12,CASSNRGETQYF,TGTGCCAGCAGTAACAGGGGAGAGACCCAGTACTTC
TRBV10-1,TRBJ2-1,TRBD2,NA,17,CASSESRGLAGLGEQFF,TGCGCCAGCAGTGAGTCCCGCGGACTAGCGGGATTGGGGGAGCAGTTCTTC
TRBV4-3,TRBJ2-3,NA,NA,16,CASSQDERASTDTQYF,TGCGCCAGCAGCCAAGATGAGCGGGCGAGCACAGATACGCAGTATTTT
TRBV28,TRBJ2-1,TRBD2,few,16,CASSVTSAYSYNEQFF,TGTGCCAGCAGTGTGACTAGCGCCTACTCCTACAATGAGCAGTTCTTC
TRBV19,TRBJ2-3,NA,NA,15,CASSIKGQTLDTQYF,TGTGCCAGTAGTATAAAGGGACAAACGTTGGATACGCAGTATTTT
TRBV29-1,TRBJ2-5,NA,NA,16,CSVVPFRKGPAETQYF,TGCAGCGTTGTCCCTTTTCGAAAGGGTCCAGCAGAGACCCAGTACTTC
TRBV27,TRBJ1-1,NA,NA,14,CASPEWGGNTEAFF,TGTGCCAGCCCCGAGTGGGGGGGGAACACTGAAGCTTTCTTT
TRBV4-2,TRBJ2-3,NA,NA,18,CASSQIEGGSRGTDTQYF,TGTGCCAGCAGCCAAATCGAAGGAGGGAGTCGTGGAACAGATACGCAGTATTTT
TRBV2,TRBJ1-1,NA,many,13,CASSEAGGGKAFF,TGTGCCAGCAGTGAAGCGGGCGGGGGCAAAGCTTTCTTT
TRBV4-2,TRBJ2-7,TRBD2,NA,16,CASSQLGASGSYEQYF,TGTGCCAGCAGCCAATTGGGGGCTAGCGGGAGTTACGAGCAGTACTTC
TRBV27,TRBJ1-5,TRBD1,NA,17,CASSIRYRGFGNQPQHF,TGTGCCAGCAGTATTCGGTACAGGGGTTTCGGCAATCAGCCCCAGCATTTT
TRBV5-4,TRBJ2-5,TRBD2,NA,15,CASRSQKAGAETQYF,TGTGCCAGCAGGTCCCAGAAGGCGGGAGCAGAGACCCAGTACTTC
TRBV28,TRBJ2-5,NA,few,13,CASRQLATETQYF,TGTGCCAGCAGACAACTAGCAACGGAGACCCAGTACTTC
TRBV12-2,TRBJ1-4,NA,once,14,CASRLDRGAVWLFF,TGTGCAAGTCGCTTAGATCGGGGTGCGGTCTGGCTGTTTTTT
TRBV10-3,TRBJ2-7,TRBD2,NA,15,CAISEGLALRYEQYF,TGTGCCATCAGTGAGGGACTAGCGCTGCGCTACGAGCAGTACTTC
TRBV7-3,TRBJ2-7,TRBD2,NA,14,CASSMGPGGYEQYF,TGTGCCAGCAGCATGGGACCGGGGGGCTACGAGCAGTACTTC
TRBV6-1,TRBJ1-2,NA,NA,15,CASSLQSGNNYGYTF,TGTGCCAGCAGCTTACAGTCGGGGAATAACTATGGCTACACCTTC
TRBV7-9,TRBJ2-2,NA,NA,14,CASSFVYITGELFF,TGTGCCAGCAGCTTCGTGTACATCACCGGGGAGCTGTTTTTT
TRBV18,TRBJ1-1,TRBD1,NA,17,CASSPPRTGTVDTEAFF,TGTGCCAGCTCCCCGCCTAGGACAGGGACGGTAGACACTGAAGCTTTCTTT
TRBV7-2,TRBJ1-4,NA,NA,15,CASSARGGRNEKLFF,TGTGCCAGCAGCGCGAGGGGGGGCAGAAATGAAAAACTGTTTTTT